This T cell receptor beta chain was sequenced in a study of blood T cell repertoires in COVID-19. Across the study: Researchers got acute and convalescent COVID-19 samples from the United States, Italy and Spain.

Original handling: Estimation of nucleated cell counts relied on the amplification of reference gene primers. Measured with immunoSEQ multiplex PCR; TCRdb has only the in-frame clones, and not every one. V and J calls and clone size come straight from that table; D and trimming were deduced from the DNA. The sample lists tens of thousands of clones, around 78% occurring once. The CDR3 consists of 13 residues. Germline V CDR1 and CDR2: SEHNR, FQNEAQ (reference sequence). V was cut by 5 bases and J by 10 bases, with 14 bases left in between. The sample taken for sequencing was peripheral blood. The sequence was collected from a human donor in a cohort sampled during active COVID-19. The chain is built from TRBV7-9 and TRBJ1-4; D might be TRBD1 (6 bases). CDR3 in DNA: TGTGCCAGCAGCGCCACAGGGCGAGGAAAACTGTTTTTT. This codes for CASSATGRGKLFF.